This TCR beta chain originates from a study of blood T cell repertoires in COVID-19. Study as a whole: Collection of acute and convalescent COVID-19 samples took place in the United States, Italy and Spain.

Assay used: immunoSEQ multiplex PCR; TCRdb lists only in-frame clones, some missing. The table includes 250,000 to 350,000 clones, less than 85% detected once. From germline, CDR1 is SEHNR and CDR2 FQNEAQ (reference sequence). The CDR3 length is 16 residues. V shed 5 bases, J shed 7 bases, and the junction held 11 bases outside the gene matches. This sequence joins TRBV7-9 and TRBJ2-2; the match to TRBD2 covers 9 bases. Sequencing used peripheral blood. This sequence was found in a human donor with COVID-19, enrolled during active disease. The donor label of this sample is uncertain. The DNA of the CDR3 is TGTGCCAGCAGCCCCCCGGCGGGAGGGGAGAGCGGGGAGCTGTTTTTT. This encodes CASSPPAGGESGELFF.